This T cell receptor beta chain was identified in a study of shared clonotypes between healthy human individuals. Study observations and caveats: Four donors held about 5.1% of naive CD4 clonotypes in common.

A deep-level run was used for the assay. The protocol was immunoSEQ multiplex PCR, while the TCRdb copy is restricted to in-frame clones and leaves out a portion. The sample has about 1 million clones; 75% to 85% are singletons. CDR1 and CDR2 from the germline V gene are LGHNA and YNFKEQ. The CDR3 consists of 17 residues. With V trimmed by 4 bases and J by 3 bases, 11 bases remained unmatched. On this clone itself: Antigen: not known.

The chain employs TRBV4-2 and TRBJ1-2; TRBD1 agrees at 10 bases. The sample was memory CD4+ T cells from PBMCs. Subset noted: CD45RA-negative fraction. This receptor was taken from a man between 18 and 29 years old in good health. Some clones in this sample may be carry-over from other donors' samples. DNA of the CDR3: TGTGCCAGCAGCCCAGGTGGCCTGGACAGGGGGGACTATGGCTACACCTTC. This translates into CASSPGGLDRGDYGYTF.